This T cell receptor (beta chain) was captured by sequencing in a study of control samples from healthy donors and cancer patients. Some clones are missing from TCRdb's copy, which holds only in-frame ones; the method was immunoSEQ multiplex PCR. Of about 190,000 clones listed, roughly nine tenths are singletons. The clonotype comes from a man aged 30 to 45 in good health. Sequenced sample: blood.

The CDR3 reads CASSPRGTDTQYF. The CDR3 nucleotides read TGTGCCAGCAGCCCCAGGGGCACAGATACGCAGTATTTT. This chain joins TRBV9 and TRBJ2-3; D perhaps matches TRBD1 (5 bases). This CDR3 is built from 13 residues. V was cut by 4 bases and J by 1 base, with 7 bases left in between. Germline V gene lookup returns CDR1 SGDLS and CDR2 YYNGEE.